This record looks at one TCR beta chain sequence and its context. Its specificity is unknown. These data belong to a study of regulatory dendritic cells for organ transplantation. Study-level information: Monocytes received vitamin D3 on days 0 and 4, IL-10 on day 4. LPS was added to dendritic cell cultures on day 6.

Trimming took off 5 bases at V and 0 bases at J, with 13 bases between the two ends. CDR3 length equals 16 residues. Germline V lookup: CDR1 SGHTA, CDR2 FQGNSA. The study's findings and limits: Naive T cells showed high diversity, memory cells less, memory CD8+ least.

This table comes from immunoSEQ multiplex PCR, and its TCRdb copy is limited to in-frame clones, with some not included. The table records more than 9,000 clones, around 71% of them present only once. Sorted T cells were CFSE-labeled and cultured 5 days with allogeneic regulatory or mature dendritic cells at 1:10. The receptor's source is a human donor in good health. Sequenced: naive CD4+ T cells from blood cultured with dendritic cells. Subset of the sample: CD45RA+ naive T cells. The chain recombines TRBV7-2 with TRBJ2-2; D possibly corresponds to TRBD1 (6 bases). DNA of the CDR3: TGTGCCAGCAGCGCACAGGGTAGTGCGAACACCGGGGAGCTGTTTTTT. As protein: CASSAQGSANTGELFF. The full variable domain, completed using reference TRBV7-2 and TRBJ2-2, is GAGVSQSPSNKVTEKGKDVELRCDPISGHTALYWYRQSLGQGLEFLIYFQGNSAPDKSGLPSDRFSAERTGGSVSTLTIQRTQQEDSAVYLCASSAQGSANTGELFFGEGSRLTVL.